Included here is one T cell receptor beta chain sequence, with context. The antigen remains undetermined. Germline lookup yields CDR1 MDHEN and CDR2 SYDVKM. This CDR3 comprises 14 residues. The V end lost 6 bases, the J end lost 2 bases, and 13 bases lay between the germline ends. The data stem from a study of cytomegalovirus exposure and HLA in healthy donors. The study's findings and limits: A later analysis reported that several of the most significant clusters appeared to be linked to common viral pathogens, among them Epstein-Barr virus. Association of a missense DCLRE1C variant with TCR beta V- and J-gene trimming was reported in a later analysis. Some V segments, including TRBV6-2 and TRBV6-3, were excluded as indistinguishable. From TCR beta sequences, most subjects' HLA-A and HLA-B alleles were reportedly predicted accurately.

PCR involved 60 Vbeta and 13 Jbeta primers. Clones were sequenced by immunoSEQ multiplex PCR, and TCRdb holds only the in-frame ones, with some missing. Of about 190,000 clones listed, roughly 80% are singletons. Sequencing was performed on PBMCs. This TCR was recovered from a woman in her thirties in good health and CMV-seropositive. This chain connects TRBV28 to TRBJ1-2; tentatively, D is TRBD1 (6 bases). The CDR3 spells CASRPNRANYGYTF. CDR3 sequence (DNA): TGTGCCAGCAGACCAAACAGGGCGAACTATGGCTACACCTTC.